This T cell receptor (beta chain) was sequenced during a study of shared clonotypes between healthy human individuals. On the study more broadly: Used for every donor were three CD4 naive, three CD4 memory, two CD8 naive and one CD8 memory plate.

It was into CD45RA+ naive and CD45RA-negative memory subsets that the CD4+ cells were split. Several immunoSEQ plates received, in even portions, the genomic DNA of each subset. Data came from immunoSEQ multiplex PCR; TCRdb stores just in-frame clones and leaves some out. The profile shows about 1.5 million clones, more than 95% of them singletons. Sequencing was performed on naive CD4+ T cells sorted from blood. Subset: CD45RA+ positively selected. The sequence came from a man aged 30 to 39 in good health.

Written as DNA, the CDR3 is TGTGCCAGCAGCCCCACGGGTTACGAGCAGTACTTC. Translating it yields CASSPTGYEQYF. The chain uses TRBV11-2 and TRBJ2-7; unclear D gene. The V gene lost 5 bases and the J gene lost 4 bases, with 9 bases spanning the gap. The CDR3 runs 12 residues. The germline V gene encodes CDR1 SGHAT and CDR2 FQNNGV.